A single TCR beta chain is shown here with its context. Its antigen is unknown. This entry comes from a study of blood T cells in healthy people across ages. Regarding the study as a whole: Age advanced and TCR beta diversity per million T cells fell, roughly linearly.

Then a second PCR, running about 6 to 11 cycles, was carried out with a sample-barcoded 5' primer and a J-beta primer mix. MiXCR, run by TCRdb on the 5' RACE reads, gives a single entry per CDR3 protein. The table shows about 1.5 million distinct CDR3 sequences, with 42% occurring only once. Extraction of total RNA produced a minimum of 5 micrograms from each sample. The length of the CDR3 is 16 residues. V dropped 1 base and J dropped 4; count of bases not matched to a gene: 10. Germline CDR1 reads DFQATT; CDR2 reads SNEGSKA (reference sequence). The chain is built from TRBV20-1 and TRBJ2-1; 7 bases align to TRBD2. Sample: blood. The receptor's source is a woman aged 18 to 35 in good health. The chain's CDR3 is CSARGLGRGTYNEQFF. The CDR3 DNA reads as TGCAGTGCTAGAGGATTGGGGCGGGGGACTTACAATGAGCAGTTCTTC.